This T cell receptor (beta chain) was obtained from a study of beta chain features in type 1 diabetes. Whole-study findings and limits: Among type 1 diabetes patients, VDJ junctions had fewer insertions and more deletions. cDNA-based reads could over-represent cells with high TCR expression. The study found moderately but significantly shorter TCRB CDR3s in all four CD4+ subsets of Type 1 diabetes patients.

This CDR3 is built from 15 residues. Per germline, CDR1 SGDLS and CDR2 YYNGEE. V was clipped by 3 bases and J by 4 bases; unmatched bases: 8. Note on this clone: Antigen specificity is unknown.

The isolated RNA, all of it, was reverse transcribed, so expressed TCRB transcripts were what got sequenced. Method: immunoSEQ multiplex PCR; TCRdb's copy keeps in-frame clones and lacks some. This sample has 52,000 or so clones, with under 60% found just once. Sequences were obtained from Tregs from blood. This sequence joins TRBV9 and TRBJ2-7; 9 bases fit TRBD1. This sequence originates from a woman between 40 and 55 years old with type 1 diabetes. The CDR3 DNA sequence: TGTGCCAGCAGCGGGGGACAGGGTCCCGGGTACGAGCAGTACTTC. Translating it yields CASSGGQGPGYEQYF.